The clone carrying this T cell receptor (beta chain) was recorded a few times. Its specificity is not known. Germline V gives CDR1 ENHRY, CDR2 SYGVKD. The CDR3 extends over 14 amino acids. The V end lost 4 bases, the J end lost 4 bases, and 13 bases lay between the germline ends. This record belongs to a study of T cell repertoires in cytomegalovirus infection. In the study overall: CMV infection and matching HLA type were both indicated by public TCR beta signatures.

Overall study findings and caveats: Frequencies of public TCR beta families were cumulated, and this identified carriers of CMV plus the relevant HLA. HLA-C-restricted TCR beta clonotypes specific for CMV led the ex vivo response.

TCRdb reprocessed the reads via MiXCR and lists one record per CDR3 protein. The sample includes nearly 450,000 distinct CDR3 sequences, about 33% seen only once; the top ten take around 15%. This chain uses TRBV10-3 with TRBJ1-2, with D perhaps matching TRBD1 (6 bases). The sequenced sample was PBMCs. The TCR sequence derives from a human donor in good health (CMV status not recorded). Some clones in this sample may be carry-over from other donors' samples. CDR3: CAISGGGQIYGYTF. In DNA form, the CDR3 reads TGTGCCATCAGTGGAGGAGGACAGATCTATGGCTACACCTTC.